Included here is one T cell receptor (beta chain) sequence, with context. Original processing notes: Using reference gene primer amplification, nucleated cell counts were estimated. Some clones are missing from TCRdb's copy, which holds only in-frame ones; the method was immunoSEQ multiplex PCR. V and J calls and clone size are those listed in that table; D and trimming were worked out from the DNA. The sample carries around 270,000 clones, 75% to 90% recorded once. This entry is derived from a study of blood T cell repertoires in COVID-19. Turning to the study itself: The United States, Italy and Spain provided the acute and convalescent COVID-19 samples. PBMCs, B-cell-depleted T cells, or T cells were the source of the cDNA or gDNA that made up the material.

The CDR3 has 13 residues. Trimming left V 5 bases short and J 6 bases short, with 13 bases between. CDR1 and CDR2 from the germline V gene are LNHDA and SQIVND (reference sequence). Sequenced input: peripheral blood. This sequence originates from a man in his forties or fifties with acute or convalescent COVID-19. The V gene is TRBV19, the J gene TRBJ1-1; tentatively, D is TRBD1 (6 bases). In DNA, the CDR3 is TGTGCCAGTAGTCTCAACAGGGAATCTGAAGCTTTCTTT. Residues: CASSLNRESEAFF. Complete variable domain (other parts from reference TRBV19 and TRBJ1-1): DGGITQSPKYLFRKEGQNVTLSCEQNLNHDAMYWYRQDPGQGLRLIYYSQIVNDFQKGDIAEGYSVSREKKESFPLTVTSAQKNPTAFYLCASSLNRESEAFFGQGTRLTVV.